The sequence of this TCR beta chain was determined in a study of immune characterization of retroperitoneal liposarcoma. This clonotype has a handful of counts. Looked up from germline, CDR1 is MRHNA and CDR2 is SNTAGT. With 5 bases clipped from V and 2 bases from J, the junction kept 8 bases outside the gene matches. The CDR3 runs 15 residues. TCRdb independently ran MiXCR on the PCR reads; one entry per CDR3 protein. Altogether roughly 11,000 distinct CDR3 sequences are present, around 24% being singletons, with the ten largest covering 9.1%. The V call is TRBV6-4, the J call TRBJ1-2, with 7 bases aligning to TRBD1. Sequencing was carried out using tumor tissue. The TCR comes from a female donor with retroperitoneal liposarcoma. CDR3 loop: CASSPGTANNYGYTF. Here the CDR3 DNA reads TGTGCCAGCAGTCCCGGGACAGCCAACAACTATGGCTACACCTTC.